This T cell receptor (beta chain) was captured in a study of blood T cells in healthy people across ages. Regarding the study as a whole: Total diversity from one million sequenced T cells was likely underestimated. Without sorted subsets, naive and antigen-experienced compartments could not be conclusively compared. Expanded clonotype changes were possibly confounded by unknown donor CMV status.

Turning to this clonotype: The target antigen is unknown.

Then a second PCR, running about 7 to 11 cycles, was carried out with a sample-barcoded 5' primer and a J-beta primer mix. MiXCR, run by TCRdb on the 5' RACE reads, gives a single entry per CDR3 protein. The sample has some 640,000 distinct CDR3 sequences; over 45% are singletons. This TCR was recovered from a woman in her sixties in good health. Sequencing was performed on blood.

CDR3 sequence reads: CASSYSRQGGNIQYF. The CDR3 DNA reads TGTGCCAGCAGTTACTCCCGACAGGGTGGAAACATTCAGTACTTC. The rearrangement uses TRBV6-5 and TRBJ2-4, with 7 bases fitting TRBD1. The CDR3 spans 15 residues. J lost 6 bases, V lost 0 bases, and 5 bases had no gene match. The germline gives CDR1 MNHEY, CDR2 SVGAGI.